One sample yielded the 20 T cell receptor beta chains listed below, sequenced in a study of T cell repertoires in cytomegalovirus infection. TCRdb independently ran MiXCR on the reads; one entry per CDR3 protein. The sample has approximately 550,000 distinct CDR3 sequences, more than 15% seen once; the top ten hold more than 20%. The source material was CD8+ T cells from PBMCs. These receptor sequences come from a human donor in good health (CMV status not recorded). Some clones in this sample may be carry-over from other donors' samples.

This clonotype was observed a handful of times. Written as DNA, the CDR3 is TGTGCCACCAGTGACCCTGACAGGGCCTCCGGGGAGCTGTTTTTT. This gives the protein CATSDPDRASGELFF. This chain connects TRBV24-1 to TRBJ2-2; 7 bases are a match to TRBD1. The CDR3 runs to 15 residues. Germline V CDR1 and CDR2: KGHDR, SFDVKD. V shed 4 bases and J 6 bases; nucleotides not matched to a gene: 7.

This CDR3 is CASSSQAGFVGEQFF. CDR3 coding DNA: TGTGCCAGCAGTTCCCAAGCGGGTTTCGTCGGAGAGCAGTTCTTC. This rearrangement joins TRBV6-5 to TRBJ2-1, with D possibly TRBD2 on 6 matching bases. This CDR3 region has 15 residues. Trimming left V 4 bases short and J 10 bases short, with 20 bases between. From germline, CDR1 is MNHEY and CDR2 SVGAGI.

This clonotype was counted many times. This chain connects TRBV7-8 to TRBJ2-5; possible D gene TRBD2, 7 bases. CDR1 is SGHVS, CDR2 FQNEAQ, per germline. V was cut by 1 base and J by 5 bases, with 17 bases left in between. The CDR3 is 16 amino acids. CDR3 bases: TGTGCCAGCAGCTTAGGCGGGGGCCTCTGGGGGGAGACCCAGTACTTC. The encoded protein is CASSLGGGLWGETQYF. The full variable domain, its missing parts supplied by reference TRBV7-8 and TRBJ2-5, is GAGVSQSPRYKVAKRGQDVALRCDPISGHVSLFWYQQALGQGPEFLTYFQNEAQLDKSGLPSDRFFAERPEGSVSTLKIQRTQQEDSAVYLCASSLGGGLWGETQYFGPGTRLLVL.

The sample holds many counts of this clonotype. J is TRBJ1-1 and V is TRBV12-5; a possible D gene is TRBD1 (5 bases). The germline gives CDR1 LGHNT, CDR2 FRNRAP. The germline V and J ends were trimmed by 3 bases and 0 bases, with 14 bases remaining between them. This CDR3 is built from 16 residues. The CDR3 loop is CASGFRDRYMNTEAFF. The CDR3 bases are TGTGCTAGTGGTTTCCGGGACCGCTACATGAACACTGAAGCTTTCTTT.

The rearrangement uses TRBV20-1 and TRBJ2-3; 9 bases agree with TRBD2. CDR1 DFQATT and CDR2 SNEGSKA come from the germline V gene (reference sequence). The CDR3 is made up of 16 amino acids. Germline trimming cut 0 bases from V and 4 bases from J; bases unmatched to any gene: 8. In DNA, the CDR3 is TGCAGTGCTAGAGACTTCATAGGGACTAGCCCAGATACGCAGTATTTT. This translates into CSARDFIGTSPDTQYF.

This clonotype was recorded a few times. The chain recombines TRBV5-4 with TRBJ2-2; no definite D call. The CDR3 spans 12 residues. V lost 1 base and J 7 bases, leaving 5 bases between the germline ends. CDR1 SGHNT and CDR2 YYREEE come from the germline V gene (reference sequence). CDR3 DNA: TGTGCCAGCAGCTTGAGGTTCGGGGAGCTGTTTTTT. It encodes CASSLRFGELFF.

The rearrangement joins TRBV20-1 to TRBJ2-7; 7 bases agree with TRBD2. The CDR3 is 14 amino acids. V lost 4 bases to trimming and J lost 3 bases; unmatched junction nucleotides: 9. Germline CDR1 and CDR2: DFQATT and SNEGSKA (reference sequence). The CDR3 here is CSAKGGEVGYEQYF. In nucleotides, the CDR3 is TGCAGTGCTAAGGGAGGGGAGGTTGGCTACGAGCAGTACTTC.

This clonotype was seen ten or more times. V and J are TRBV12-3 or TRBV12-4 and TRBJ1-2; no reliable D call. The V and J ends lost 4 bases and 0 bases respectively, with 12 bases between them. This CDR3 has 15 amino acids. In DNA, the CDR3 is TGTGCCAGCAGTTCCCCGAATGTTGCTAACTATGGCTACACCTTC. The encoded protein is CASSSPNVANYGYTF.

The V gene is TRBV6-5, the J gene TRBJ2-3; 9 bases map to TRBD2. Losses at the gene ends were 5 bases for V and 5 bases for J; bases not matched to a gene: 5. Germline CDR1 MNHEY, CDR2 SVGAGI. There are 14 residues in the CDR3. CDR3 loop: CASSGLALEDTQYF. The CDR3 coding sequence is TGTGCCAGCAGTGGACTAGCGCTGGAAGATACGCAGTATTTT.

This clonotype has at least ten counts. The J gene is TRBJ2-7, the V gene TRBV7-8, with D maybe TRBD1 (6 bases). CDR3 length: 14 residues. V lost 6 bases and J lost 5, with 17 bases in between. Germline V gene data show CDR1 as SGHVS and CDR2 as FQNEAQ. The CDR3 nucleotides read TGTGCCAGCAGACCCACAGGGATGAAACACGAGCAGTACTTC. Its translation: CASRPTGMKHEQYF. Variable domain in full (rest from reference TRBV7-8 and TRBJ2-7): GAGVSQSPRYKVAKRGQDVALRCDPISGHVSLFWYQQALGQGPEFLTYFQNEAQLDKSGLPSDRFFAERPEGSVSTLKIQRTQQEDSAVYLCASRPTGMKHEQYFGPGTRLTVT.

Ten or more counts support this clonotype. The rearrangement uses TRBV7-8 and TRBJ2-2, with unresolved D. The CDR3 sequence is 14 residues long. V lost 3 bases, J lost 0 bases, and 5 bases lay in between. Germline-derived CDR1 and CDR2 are SGHVS and FQNEAQ. The CDR3 DNA reads as TGTGCCAGCAGCTTTAGTGCGAACACCGGGGAGCTGTTTTTT. It translates to CASSFSANTGELFF.

About this clonotype: This may stem from a read error, because a much larger clone lies one nucleotide away. This chain uses TRBV7-6 with TRBJ2-6; D gene unclear. Germline-derived CDR1 and CDR2 are SGHVS and FNYEAQ. The CDR3 extends over 15 amino acids. CDR3 loop: CGSSLGSKGANVLTF. The CDR3 nucleotides read TGTGGCAGCAGCTTAGGCTCGAAGGGGGCCAACGTCCTGACTTTC.

As for this clonotype: The junction shows a germline mismatch at one end, possibly a read error. This chain uses TRBV7-8 with TRBJ1-5; D perhaps matches TRBD1 (5 bases). Germline CDR1 SGHVS, CDR2 FQNEAQ. CDR3 length equals 14 residues. The CDR3 bases are TGTGCAAGCAGCCCCGGGACTGTCAATCAGCCCCAGCATTTT. Translating it yields CASSPGTVNQPQHF.

Ten or more counts support this clonotype. The gene calls are TRBV27 and TRBJ1-5; D perhaps matches TRBD1 (5 bases). CDR3 length: 15 amino acids. In germline, CDR1 is MNHEY, CDR2 SMNVEV (reference sequence). Trimming removed 0 bases from V and 7 bases from J, with 13 bases in between. The CDR3 DNA reads as TGTGCCAGCAGTTTATCGGGGAGGGGTCGGCAGCCCCAGCATTTT. Encoded protein: CASSLSGRGRQPQHF.

The CDR3 DNA is TGTGCCAGCAGCGTCGCTGACAGAGCAACTAATGAAAAACTGTTTTTT. As protein: CASSVADRATNEKLFF. The chain joins TRBV9 to TRBJ1-4; D is possibly TRBD1 (5 bases). The V end lost 2 bases, the J end lost 0 bases, and 11 bases lay between the germline ends. This CDR3 has 16 residues. Germline CDR1 is SGDLS and CDR2 is YYNGEE.

This clonotype has just a few counts. The chain has TRBV4-1 and TRBJ2-7; tentatively, D is TRBD2 (6 bases). Trimming removed 1 base from V and 2 bases from J, with 15 bases in between. Germline values: CDR1 MGHRA, CDR2 YSYEKL. The length of the CDR3 is 16 residues. CDR3 bases: TGCGCCAGCAGCCAAGTGATTAGCGGAAGAACCTACGAGCAGTACTTC. Protein sequence: CASSQVISGRTYEQYF.

The sample holds many counts of this clonotype. V gene TRBV12-3 or TRBV12-4 combines with J gene TRBJ2-1, with D possibly being TRBD2 (7 bases). The CDR3 is 18 amino acids. V was pared by 3 bases and J by 7 bases, with 25 bases between. CDR3 protein: CASSFSPQTRGAGNEQFF. CDR3 DNA: TGTGCCAGCAGTTTTTCACCCCAAACCCGGGGGGCGGGAAATGAGCAGTTCTTC.

This chain joins TRBV27 and TRBJ1-1; the match to TRBD1 covers 8 bases. The V gene end was trimmed by 6 bases and the J gene end by 0 bases; junction bases not matched to a gene: 3. The CDR3 runs 14 residues. From germline, CDR1 is MNHEY and CDR2 SMNVEV (reference sequence). The CDR3 DNA reads TGTGCCAGCAGAACAGGGGGGTTGAACACTGAAGCTTTCTTT. This sequence encodes CASRTGGLNTEAFF.

Of note for this clonotype: The junction departs from germline at one end; a sequencing error may be responsible. The V and J genes are TRBV7-6 and TRBJ2-7; 11 bases match TRBD1. The germline V gene has CDR1 SGHVS and CDR2 FNYEAQ. The CDR3 loop spans 15 amino acids. Here the CDR3 DNA reads TGTGCCAGCAGCTTAGGGGACAGGGGGAACTACGAGCTGTACTTC. This encodes CASSLGDRGNYELYF.

A few counts support this clonotype. The chain links TRBV29-1 to TRBJ2-3; no clear D. This CDR3 spans 12 amino acids. V lost 2 bases to trimming and J lost 2 bases, with 5 bases between them. Germline V gene sequence: CDR1 SQVTM, CDR2 ANQGSEA. Written as DNA, the CDR3 is TGCAGCGTTGAAACAGACACAGATACGCAGTATTTT. Translation gives CSVETDTDTQYF.